Presented here are 16 T cell receptor beta chains from one specimen sequenced in a study of T cell repertoires in cytomegalovirus infection. Which antigens these TCRs recognize remains unknown. Using its own MiXCR run on the reads, TCRdb lists one record per CDR3 protein. The sample lists 550,000 to 700,000 distinct CDR3 sequences, roughly 42% occurring once. Sequences were derived from cultured PBMCs, sampled from culture after CMV antigen stimulation. Receptor source: a human donor in good health (CMV status not recorded). Some clones in this sample may be carry-over from other donors' samples.

This sequence joins TRBV9 and TRBJ2-1, with D perhaps matching TRBD1 (5 bases). The germline CDR1 and CDR2 sequences are SGDLS and YYNGEE. V was clipped by 0 bases and J by 5 bases, with 9 bases between them. The CDR3 is made up of 14 amino acids. DNA of the CDR3: TGTGCCAGCAGCGTAGATGGCAGGGACAATGAGCAGTTCTTC. Encoded protein: CASSVDGRDNEQFF. Using reference TRBV9 and TRBJ2-1 for the parts outside the CDR3, the full variable domain is DSGVTQTPKHLITATGQRVTLRCSPRSGDLSVYWYQQSLDQGLQFLIQYYNGEERAKGNILERFSAQQFPDLHSELNLSSLELGDSALYFCASSVDGRDNEQFFGPGTRLTVL.

V and J are TRBV20-1 and TRBJ2-7; the match to TRBD1 covers 7 bases. CDR3 length: 13 residues. Looked up from germline, CDR1 is DFQATT and CDR2 is SNEGSKA (reference sequence). The V segment lost 7 bases and the J segment 0 bases; nucleotides outside the gene matches: 6. CDR3 DNA: TGCAGTGGTCGGGACAGACGCTCCTACGAGCAGTACTTC. Protein product: CSGRDRRSYEQYF.

V and J are TRBV7-4 and TRBJ2-1, with 13 bases fitting TRBD2. Germline CDR1 and CDR2: SGHVT and SQSDAQ. J lost 9 bases, V lost 5 bases, and 10 bases had no gene match. The CDR3 has 16 residues. CDR3 protein: CASSPPPGLAGSEQFF. DNA for the CDR3: TGTGCCAGCAGCCCACCACCGGGACTAGCGGGATCTGAGCAGTTCTTC. Supplemented by reference TRBV7-4 and TRBJ2-1, the full variable domain reads GAGVSQSPRYKVAKRGRDVALRCDSISGHVTLYWYRQTLGQGSEVLTYSQSDAQRDKSGRPSGRFSAERPERSVSTLKIQRTEQGDSAVYLCASSPPPGLAGSEQFFGPGTRLTVL.

The V gene is TRBV7-1, the J gene TRBJ2-3, with TRBD2 matching over 7 bases. TRBV7-1 belongs to the ORF category, with a function that is uncertain. V dropped 5 bases and J dropped 0; count of bases not matched to a gene: 5. The CDR3 length is 15 residues. The CDR3 region is CASSKSGISTDTQYF. Written as DNA, the CDR3 is TGTGCCAGCAGCAAAAGCGGGATTAGCACAGATACGCAGTATTTT.

The gene calls are TRBV7-2 and TRBJ1-1; 7 bases map to TRBD1. Trimming cost V 4 bases and J 1 base; bases outside gene matches: 6. CDR1 SGHTA and CDR2 FQGNSA come from the germline V gene. This CDR3 spans 15 amino acids. CDR3 loop: CASSYDRTGNTEAFF. The CDR3 DNA follows: TGTGCCAGCAGCTATGACCGGACAGGGAACACTGAAGCTTTCTTT.

This clonotype turned up a few times. The genes are TRBV6-5 and TRBJ2-7; D uncertain. The V gene lost 0 bases and the J gene lost 3 bases, with 9 bases spanning the gap. The germline V gene has CDR1 MNHEY and CDR2 SVGAGI. The CDR3 loop spans 14 amino acids. CDR3 region: CASSYSNNGYEQYF. In DNA, the CDR3 is TGTGCCAGCAGTTACTCGAACAACGGCTACGAGCAGTACTTC.

Only one count was recorded for this clonotype. The J gene is TRBJ2-7, the V gene TRBV20-1; a possible D gene is TRBD1 (6 bases). The V gene's germline CDR1 is DFQATT and CDR2 SNEGSKA (reference sequence). CDR3 size: 12 residues. Trimming cost V 8 bases and J 4 bases, with 15 bases left between them. The CDR3 reads CSITDRYYEQYF. CDR3 bases: TGCAGTATAACGGACAGATATTACGAGCAGTACTTC.

This clonotype was seen more than once but under ten times. This chain links TRBV11-3 with TRBJ2-3; D gene uncertain. Trimming took 3 bases from V and 6 from J, leaving 10 bases between them. This CDR3 spans 13 amino acids. Germline CDR1 SGHNT, CDR2 YENEEA. The CDR3 sequence is CASSFDHGDTQYF. DNA for the CDR3: TGTGCCAGCAGCTTTGACCATGGGGATACGCAGTATTTT.

The chain links TRBV19 to TRBJ1-5, with 8 bases identical to TRBD1. V lost 5 bases to trimming and J lost 4 bases; unmatched junction nucleotides: 7. CDR1 is LNHDA and CDR2 is SQIVND in the germline V gene (reference sequence). CDR3 length equals 15 residues. DNA for the CDR3: TGTGCCAGTAGTCCGACAGGGGCGAGTAATCAGCCCCAGCATTTT. Translated, it gives CASSPTGASNQPQHF.

This chain uses TRBV6-2 or TRBV6-3 with TRBJ2-1; TRBD1 aligns across 7 bases. Germline-derived CDR1 and CDR2 are MNHEY and SVGEGT. V was clipped by 7 bases and J by 4 bases; unmatched bases: 7. The CDR3 length is 14 residues. The CDR3: CASNEGQYYNEQFF. The DNA for the CDR3 is TGTGCCAGCAATGAGGGACAGTATTACAATGAGCAGTTCTTC.

In its sample, this clonotype was seen once. A single base separates this from a much larger clone, so it may be a read error. In DNA, the CDR3 is TGTGCCAGCAGCTTAGTGGCGGGGGTTGAAAGCAATCAGCCCCAGCATTTT. Protein sequence: CASSLVAGVESNQPQHF. The rearrangement uses TRBV7-2 and TRBJ1-5, with a tentative D call TRBD1 (5 bases). Germline loops: CDR1 SGHTA, CDR2 FQGNSA. The CDR3 extends over 17 amino acids. Trimming pared 1 base from V and 1 base from J, leaving 14 bases between.

V and J are TRBV12-3 or TRBV12-4 and TRBJ1-6, with D unresolved. V lost 6 bases, J lost 4 bases, and 16 bases lay in between. The CDR3 is made up of 16 amino acids. The CDR3 nucleotides read TGTGCCAGCAGCTTGGACCCCGGGAGTTATAATTCACCCCTCCACTTT. It specifies CASSLDPGSYNSPLHF.

A few counts support this clonotype. The DNA of the CDR3 is TGTGCCAGCAGCTTATGGGACACCGGGGAGCTGTTTTTT. Its translation is CASSLWDTGELFF. The gene calls are TRBV7-2 and TRBJ2-2; D gene uncertain. Germline assignment: CDR1 SGHTA and CDR2 FQGNSA. V gave up 2 bases and J gave up 3 bases, with 4 bases separating them. The CDR3 contains 13 residues.

V is TRBV5-4 and J is TRBJ2-3, with D unresolved. The CDR3 runs to 14 residues. Trimming cost V 5 bases and J 2 bases, with 12 bases left between them. Germline V gene sequence: CDR1 SGHNT, CDR2 YYREEE (reference sequence). The CDR3 coding sequence is TGTGCCAGCAGTTCCCTAGGGCCCACAGATACGCAGTATTTT. Amino acid sequence: CASSSLGPTDTQYF.

The table lists this clonotype with many counts. The rearrangement links TRBV7-2 to TRBJ2-5, with a weak D call TRBD2 (5 bases). V lost 3 bases and J lost 5, with 10 bases in between. The CDR3 has 13 residues. From germline, CDR1 is SGHTA and CDR2 FQGNSA. In nucleotides, the CDR3 is TGTGCCAGCAGCTTCCGGGGATGGGAGACCCAGTACTTC. Translating gives CASSFRGWETQYF.

This rearrangement joins TRBV19 to TRBJ2-1, with 10 bases matching TRBD2. CDR3 length: 18 amino acids. Germline V CDR1 and CDR2: LNHDA, SQIVND (reference sequence). V trimming: 3 bases; J trimming: 2 bases; junction bases outside the gene matches: 10. The CDR3 DNA reads as TGTGCCAGTAGTATGGGGCTAAGGAGCGGGAGGGCCTACAATGAGCAGTTCTTC. Translated, it gives CASSMGLRSGRAYNEQFF.